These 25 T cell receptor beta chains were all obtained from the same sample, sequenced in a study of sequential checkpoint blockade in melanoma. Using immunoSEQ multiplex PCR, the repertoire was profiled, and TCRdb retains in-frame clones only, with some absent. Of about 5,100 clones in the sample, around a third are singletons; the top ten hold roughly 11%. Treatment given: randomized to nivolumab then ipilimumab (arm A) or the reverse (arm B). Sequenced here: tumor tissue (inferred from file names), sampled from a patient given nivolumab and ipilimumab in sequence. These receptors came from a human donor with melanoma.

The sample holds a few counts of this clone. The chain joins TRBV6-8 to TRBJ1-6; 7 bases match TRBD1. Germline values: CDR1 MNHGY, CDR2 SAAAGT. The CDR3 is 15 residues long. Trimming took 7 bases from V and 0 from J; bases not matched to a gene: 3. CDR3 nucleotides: TGTGCCAGCAACCGGGACAGCTCCTATAATTCACCCCTCCACTTT. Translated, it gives CASNRDSSYNSPLHF.

CDR3 residues: CASRDRGNEKLFF. The CDR3 nucleotides are TGTGCCAGCAGGGACAGAGGTAATGAAAAACTGTTTTTT. The chain is built from TRBV28 and TRBJ1-4; TRBD1 might be the D (6 bases). The germline V gene encodes CDR1 MDHEN and CDR2 SYDVKM. The CDR3 runs 13 residues. Trimming cost V 6 bases and J 4 bases, with 9 bases left between them.

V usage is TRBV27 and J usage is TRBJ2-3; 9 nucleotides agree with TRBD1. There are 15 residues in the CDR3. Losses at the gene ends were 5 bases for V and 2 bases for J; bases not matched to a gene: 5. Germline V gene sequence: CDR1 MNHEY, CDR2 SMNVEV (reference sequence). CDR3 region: CASSPGQGLTDTQYF. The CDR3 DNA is TGTGCCAGCAGTCCGGGACAGGGACTCACAGATACGCAGTATTTT.

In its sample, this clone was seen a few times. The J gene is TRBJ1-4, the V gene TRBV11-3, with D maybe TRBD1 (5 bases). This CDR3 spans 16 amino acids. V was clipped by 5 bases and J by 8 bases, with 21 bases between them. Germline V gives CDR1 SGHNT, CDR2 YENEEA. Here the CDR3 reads CASSTRDAGLYEKLFF. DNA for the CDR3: TGTGCCAGCAGCACCCGGGACGCCGGGCTATACGAAAAACTGTTTTTT. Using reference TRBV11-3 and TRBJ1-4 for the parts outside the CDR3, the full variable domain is EAGVVQSPRYKIIEKKQPVAFWCNPISGHNTLYWYLQNLGQGPELLIRYENEEAVDDSQLPKDRFSAERLKGVDSTLKIQPAELGDSAVYLCASSTRDAGLYEKLFFGSGTQLSVL.

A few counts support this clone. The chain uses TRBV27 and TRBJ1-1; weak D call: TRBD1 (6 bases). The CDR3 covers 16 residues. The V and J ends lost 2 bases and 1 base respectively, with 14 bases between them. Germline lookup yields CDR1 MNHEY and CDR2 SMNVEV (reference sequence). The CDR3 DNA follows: TGTGCCAGCAGTTTAAGGGGGTCATTTCAGAACACTGAAGCTTTCTTT. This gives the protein CASSLRGSFQNTEAFF.

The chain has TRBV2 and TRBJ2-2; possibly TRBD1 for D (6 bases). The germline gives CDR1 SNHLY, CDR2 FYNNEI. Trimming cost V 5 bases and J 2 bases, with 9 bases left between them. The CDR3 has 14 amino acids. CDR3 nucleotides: TGTGCCAGCAGTCGGACAGCCAACACCGGGGAGCTGTTTTTT. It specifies CASSRTANTGELFF.

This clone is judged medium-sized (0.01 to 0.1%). DNA for the CDR3: TGTGCCAGCGGGAAAAGGGGTGGCTTCTATGGCTACACCTTC. Encoded protein: CASGKRGGFYGYTF. This chain joins TRBV6-8 and TRBJ1-2; D perhaps matches TRBD1 (5 bases). This CDR3 region has 14 residues. Trimming removed 8 bases from V and 4 bases from J, with 17 bases in between. Germline assignment: CDR1 MNHGY and CDR2 SAAAGT.

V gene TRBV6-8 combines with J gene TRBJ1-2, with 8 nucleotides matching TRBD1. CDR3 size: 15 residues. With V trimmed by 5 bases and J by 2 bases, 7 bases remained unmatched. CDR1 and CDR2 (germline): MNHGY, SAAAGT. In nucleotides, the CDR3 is TGTGCCAGCAGTCCCAGGGGGCGAGTGAACTATGGCTACACCTTC. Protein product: CASSPRGRVNYGYTF.

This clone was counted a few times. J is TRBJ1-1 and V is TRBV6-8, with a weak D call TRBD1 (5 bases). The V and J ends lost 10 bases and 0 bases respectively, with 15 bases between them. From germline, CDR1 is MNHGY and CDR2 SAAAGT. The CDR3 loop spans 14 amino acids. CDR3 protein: CATSERQMNTEAFF. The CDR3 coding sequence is TGTGCCACTTCTGAGCGACAGATGAACACTGAAGCTTTCTTT.

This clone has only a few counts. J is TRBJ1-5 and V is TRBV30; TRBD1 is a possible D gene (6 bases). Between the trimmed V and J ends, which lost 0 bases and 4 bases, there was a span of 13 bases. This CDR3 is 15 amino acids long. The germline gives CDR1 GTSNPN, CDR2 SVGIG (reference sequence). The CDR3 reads CAWSVLGARNQPQHF. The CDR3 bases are TGTGCCTGGAGTGTACTGGGGGCGAGGAATCAGCCCCAGCATTTT.

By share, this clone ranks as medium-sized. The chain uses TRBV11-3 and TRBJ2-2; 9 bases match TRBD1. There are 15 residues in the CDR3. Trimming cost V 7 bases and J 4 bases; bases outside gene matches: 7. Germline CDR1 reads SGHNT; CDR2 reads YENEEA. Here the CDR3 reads CASIPGTGFTGELFF. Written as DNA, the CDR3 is TGTGCCAGCATCCCCGGGACAGGGTTCACCGGGGAGCTGTTTTTT.

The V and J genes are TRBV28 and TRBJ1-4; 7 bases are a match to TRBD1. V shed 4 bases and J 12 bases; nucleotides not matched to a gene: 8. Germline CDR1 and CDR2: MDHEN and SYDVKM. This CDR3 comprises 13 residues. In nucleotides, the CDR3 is TGTGCCAGCAGTTCCAACAGGGGCTGGGAACTGTTTTTT. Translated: CASSSNRGWELFF.

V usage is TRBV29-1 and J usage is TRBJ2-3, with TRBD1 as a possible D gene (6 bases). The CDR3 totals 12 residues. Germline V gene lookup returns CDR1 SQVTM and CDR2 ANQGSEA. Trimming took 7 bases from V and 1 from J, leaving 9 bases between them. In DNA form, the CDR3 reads TGCAGCGGATCAGGGGGCACAGATACGCAGTATTTT. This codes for CSGSGGTDTQYF.

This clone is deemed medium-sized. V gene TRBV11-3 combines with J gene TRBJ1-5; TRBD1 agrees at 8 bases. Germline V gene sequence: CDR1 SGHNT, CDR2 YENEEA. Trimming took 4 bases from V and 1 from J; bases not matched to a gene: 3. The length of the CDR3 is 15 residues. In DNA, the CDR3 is TGTGCCAGCAGCTCCTGGACAGGGAGCAATCAGCCCCAGCATTTT. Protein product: CASSSWTGSNQPQHF.

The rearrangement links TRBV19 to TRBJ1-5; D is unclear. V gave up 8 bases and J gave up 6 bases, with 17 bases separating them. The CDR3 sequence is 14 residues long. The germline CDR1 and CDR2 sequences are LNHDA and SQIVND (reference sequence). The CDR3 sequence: CASQIGLGPQPQHF. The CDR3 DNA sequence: TGTGCCAGTCAAATCGGGCTAGGGCCTCAGCCCCAGCATTTT.

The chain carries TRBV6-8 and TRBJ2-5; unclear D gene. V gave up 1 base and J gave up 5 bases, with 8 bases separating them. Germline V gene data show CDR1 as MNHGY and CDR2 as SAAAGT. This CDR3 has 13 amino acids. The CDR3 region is CASSYLGSETQYF. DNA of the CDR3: TGTGCCAGCAGTTACTTGGGGTCGGAGACCCAGTACTTC.

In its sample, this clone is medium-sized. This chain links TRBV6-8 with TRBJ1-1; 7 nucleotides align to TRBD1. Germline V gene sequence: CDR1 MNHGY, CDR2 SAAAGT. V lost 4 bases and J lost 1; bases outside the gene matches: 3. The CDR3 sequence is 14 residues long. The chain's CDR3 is CASSSRTGNTEAFF. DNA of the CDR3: TGTGCCAGCAGTTCCCGGACAGGGAACACTGAAGCTTTCTTT.

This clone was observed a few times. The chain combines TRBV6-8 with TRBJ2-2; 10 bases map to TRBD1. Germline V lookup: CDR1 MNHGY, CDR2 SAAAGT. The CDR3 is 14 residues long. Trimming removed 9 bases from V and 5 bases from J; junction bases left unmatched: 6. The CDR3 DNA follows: TGTGCCAGTGGGACAGGGGTACGGACCGGGGAGCTGTTTTTT. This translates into CASGTGVRTGELFF.

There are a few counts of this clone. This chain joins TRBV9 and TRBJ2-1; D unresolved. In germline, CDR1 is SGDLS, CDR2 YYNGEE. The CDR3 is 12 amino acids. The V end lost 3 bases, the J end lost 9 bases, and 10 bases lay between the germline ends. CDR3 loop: CASSAQSSEQFF. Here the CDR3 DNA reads TGTGCCAGCAGCGCCCAAAGCAGTGAGCAGTTCTTC.

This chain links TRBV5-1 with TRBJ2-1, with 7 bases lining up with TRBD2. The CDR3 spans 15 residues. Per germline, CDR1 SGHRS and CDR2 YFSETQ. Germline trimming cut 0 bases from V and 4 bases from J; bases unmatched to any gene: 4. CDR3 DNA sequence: TGCGCCAGCAGCTTGGAACGGGGGGATTACAATGAGCAGTTCTTC. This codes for CASSLERGDYNEQFF.

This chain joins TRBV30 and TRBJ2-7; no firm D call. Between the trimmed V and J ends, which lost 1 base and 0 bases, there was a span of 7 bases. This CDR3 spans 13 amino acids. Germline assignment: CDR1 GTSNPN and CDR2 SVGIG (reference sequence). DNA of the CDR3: TGTGCCTGGAGTGGGCAGGCCTCCTACGAGCAGTACTTC. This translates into CAWSGQASYEQYF. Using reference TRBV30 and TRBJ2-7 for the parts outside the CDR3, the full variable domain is SQTIHQWPATLVQPVGSPLSLECTVEGTSNPNLYWYRQAAGRGLQLLFYSVGIGQISSEVPQNLSASRPQDRQFILSSKKLLLSDSGFYLCAWSGQASYEQYFGPGTRLTVT.

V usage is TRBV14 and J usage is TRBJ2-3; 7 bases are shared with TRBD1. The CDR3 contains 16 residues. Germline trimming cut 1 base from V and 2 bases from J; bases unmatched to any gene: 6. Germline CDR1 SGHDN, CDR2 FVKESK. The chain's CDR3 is CASSQVRGRVTDTQYF. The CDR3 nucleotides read TGTGCCAGCAGCCAAGTGAGGGGGCGAGTCACAGATACGCAGTATTTT.

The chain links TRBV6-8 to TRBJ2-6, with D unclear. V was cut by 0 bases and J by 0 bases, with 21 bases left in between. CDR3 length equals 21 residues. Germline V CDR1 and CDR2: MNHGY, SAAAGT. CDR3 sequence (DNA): TGTGCCAGCAGTTACTCGAGTCTTAGAGGTTTGGGCTACTCTGGGGCCAACGTCCTGACTTTC. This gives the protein CASSYSSLRGLGYSGANVLTF.

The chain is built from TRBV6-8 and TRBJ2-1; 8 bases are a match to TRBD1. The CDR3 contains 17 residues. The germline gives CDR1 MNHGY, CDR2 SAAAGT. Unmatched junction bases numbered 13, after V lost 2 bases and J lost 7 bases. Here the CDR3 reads CASSYLRTGKKGNEQFF. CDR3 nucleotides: TGTGCCAGCAGTTACCTCCGGACAGGGAAGAAAGGGAATGAGCAGTTCTTC.

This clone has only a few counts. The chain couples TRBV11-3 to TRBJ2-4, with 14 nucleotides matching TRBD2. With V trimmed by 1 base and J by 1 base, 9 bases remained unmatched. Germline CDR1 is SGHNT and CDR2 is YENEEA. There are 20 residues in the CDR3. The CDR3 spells CASSLVTGLAGVGAKNIQYF. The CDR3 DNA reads TGTGCCAGCAGCTTAGTTACGGGACTAGCGGGAGTAGGGGCCAAAAACATTCAGTACTTC.